These 13 T cell receptor beta chains were sequenced from one sample in a study of blood T cell repertoires in COVID-19. Only in-frame clones appear in the TCRdb table, and some are missing; sequencing was by immunoSEQ multiplex PCR. The profile covers about 15,000 clones, with 80% to 90% appearing a single time and about 30% taken by the ten largest. Input material: peripheral blood. These TCRs come from a man between 65 and 85 years old in a cohort sampled during active COVID-19.

The chain uses TRBV7-2 and TRBJ1-1; D is unresolved. Trimming took off 5 bases at V and 4 bases at J, with 17 bases between the two ends. Germline CDR1 reads SGHTA; CDR2 reads FQGNSA. This CDR3 is built from 15 residues. CDR3 protein: CASSPRKEGSTEAFF. In DNA, the CDR3 is TGTGCCAGCAGCCCCAGGAAGGAGGGAAGCACTGAAGCTTTCTTT. The full variable domain, completed using reference TRBV7-2 and TRBJ1-1, is GAGVSQSPSNKVTEKGKDVELRCDPISGHTALYWYRQSLGQGLEFLIYFQGNSAPDKSGLPSDRFSAERTGGSVSTLTIQRTQQEDSAVYLCASSPRKEGSTEAFFGQGTRLTVV.

The chain is built from TRBV15 and TRBJ1-2; no clear D. Trimming removed 0 bases at V and 4 bases at J, with 9 bases between. The CDR3 length is 14 residues. Germline V gene sequence: CDR1 LNHNV, CDR2 YYDKDF (reference sequence). The CDR3: CATSRDRNSYGYTF. In nucleotides, the CDR3 is TGTGCCACCAGCAGAGATCGGAACAGCTATGGCTACACCTTC.

The chain recombines TRBV28 with TRBJ2-2, with D unclear. Per germline, CDR1 MDHEN and CDR2 SYDVKM. With 5 bases removed from V and 7 bases from J, the gap between germline ends came to 14 bases. CDR3 length equals 14 residues. CDR3 amino acids: CASSPSSDHGELFF. The CDR3 nucleotides read TGTGCCAGCAGTCCCTCCAGCGATCACGGGGAGCTGTTTTTT.

The table lists this clone with a few counts. The chain uses TRBV7-9 and TRBJ2-1, with TRBD2 matching over 11 bases. The CDR3 runs 17 residues. V lost 3 bases, J lost 2 bases, and 6 bases stayed unmatched. The V gene's germline CDR1 is SEHNR and CDR2 FQNEAQ (reference sequence). In nucleotides, the CDR3 is TGTGCCAGCAGCTTTCCGATAGCGGGAGGGCCCTACAATGAGCAGTTCTTC. It translates to CASSFPIAGGPYNEQFF.

The chain is built from TRBV3-1 (or the pseudogene TRBV3-2) and TRBJ2-1; the match to TRBD2 covers 7 bases. The CDR3 is 15 amino acids. Germline V gene sequence: CDR1 LGHDT, CDR2 YNNKEL (reference sequence). J gave up 3 bases and V 0 bases, and 2 bases lay outside the gene matches. CDR3 amino acids: CASSQEAGHYNEQFF. DNA of the CDR3: TGTGCCAGCAGCCAAGAAGCGGGGCACTACAATGAGCAGTTCTTC.

The chain couples TRBV7-9 to TRBJ2-1; 7 bases agree with TRBD1. Trimming cost V 4 bases and J 7 bases; bases outside gene matches: 7. Germline assignment: CDR1 SEHNR and CDR2 FQNEAQ (reference sequence). This CDR3 region has 14 residues. Here the CDR3 DNA reads TGTGCCAGCAGCTCCTACAGGGGTTTGAATGAGCAGTTCTTC. As protein: CASSSYRGLNEQFF.

The chain is built from TRBV7-2 and TRBJ2-1; 9 bases fit TRBD2. Germline CDR1 and CDR2: SGHTA and FQGNSA. The CDR3 has 15 amino acids. The trim removed 4 bases at V and 1 base at J, leaving 2 bases unmatched. The DNA of the CDR3 is TGTGCCAGCAGCTCGGGACTAGCTTCCTACAATGAGCAGTTCTTC. This gives the protein CASSSGLASYNEQFF.

This rearrangement joins TRBV20-1 to TRBJ2-1; D uncertain. CDR1 is DFQATT and CDR2 is SNEGSKA in the germline V gene (reference sequence). Trimming took off 1 base at V and 6 bases at J, with 4 bases between the two ends. This CDR3 has 11 residues. The CDR3 region is CSARVLNEQFF. The CDR3 nucleotides read TGCAGTGCTAGAGTTCTCAATGAGCAGTTCTTC.

This clone was seen just once. The CDR3 loop is CASSFGLLAGAGEQYF. In DNA, the CDR3 is TGCGCCAGCAGCTTCGGATTACTAGCGGGAGCTGGCGAGCAGTACTTC. V usage is TRBV5-1 and J usage is TRBJ2-7; the match to TRBD2 covers 11 bases. Germline values: CDR1 SGHRS, CDR2 YFSETQ. This CDR3 is 16 amino acids long. V lost 2 bases to trimming and J lost 6 bases; unmatched junction nucleotides: 10.

The rearrangement links TRBV6-6 to TRBJ2-7; the match to TRBD2 covers 10 bases. Trimming cost V 5 bases and J 0 bases; bases outside gene matches: 4. Germline-derived CDR1 and CDR2 are MNHNY and SVGAGI (reference sequence). The CDR3 loop spans 15 amino acids. The CDR3 DNA is TGTGCCAGCAGTGGGACTAGCGACCGCTCCTACGAGCAGTACTTC. Its protein product is CASSGTSDRSYEQYF.

The CDR3 is CASSDLSVAAYNEQFF. Here the CDR3 DNA reads TGCGCCAGCAGTGACTTGTCGGTAGCGGCCTACAATGAGCAGTTCTTC. The gene calls are TRBV10-2 and TRBJ2-1, with TRBD2 as a possible D gene (6 bases). Trimming removed 3 bases from V and 2 bases from J, with 14 bases in between. CDR1 and CDR2 (germline): WSHSY, SAAADI. This CDR3 spans 16 amino acids.

This clone was counted a single time. V is TRBV11-2 and J is TRBJ1-2; 7 bases agree with TRBD1. The CDR3 contains 15 residues. CDR1 and CDR2 from the germline V gene are SGHAT and FQNNGV. Trimming cost V 5 bases and J 9 bases; bases outside gene matches: 15. The chain's CDR3 is CASSHRDRGPMSYTF. The CDR3 nucleotides are TGTGCCAGCAGCCACCGGGACAGAGGACCTATGAGCTACACCTTC.

Only one count was recorded for this clone. The chain uses TRBV24-1 and TRBJ2-7; 9 positions agree with TRBD2. The germline V gene has CDR1 KGHDR and CDR2 SFDVKD. V was pared by 5 bases and J by 0 bases, with 4 bases of the junction left unmatched. The CDR3 length is 15 residues. The CDR3 spells CATSGATSGSYEQYF. CDR3 sequence (DNA): TGTGCCACCAGTGGGGCGACTAGCGGCTCCTACGAGCAGTACTTC.